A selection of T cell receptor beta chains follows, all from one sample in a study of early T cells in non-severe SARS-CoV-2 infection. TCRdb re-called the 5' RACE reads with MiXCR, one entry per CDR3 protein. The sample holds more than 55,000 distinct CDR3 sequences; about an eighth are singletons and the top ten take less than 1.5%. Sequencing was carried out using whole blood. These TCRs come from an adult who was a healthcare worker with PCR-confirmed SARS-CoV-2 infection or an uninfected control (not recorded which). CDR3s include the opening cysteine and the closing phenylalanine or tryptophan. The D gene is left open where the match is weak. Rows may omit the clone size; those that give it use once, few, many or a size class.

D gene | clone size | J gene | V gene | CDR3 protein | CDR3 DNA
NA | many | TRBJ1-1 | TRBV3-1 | CASSQAGQLNTEAFF | TGTGCCAGCAGCCAGGCTGGACAGTTGAACACTGAAGCTTTCTTT
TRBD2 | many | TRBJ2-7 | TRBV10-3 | CAIRPGRAYEQYF | TGTGCCATCAGACCAGGGAGGGCCTACGAGCAGTACTTC
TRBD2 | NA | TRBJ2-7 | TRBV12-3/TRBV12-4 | CASSPWGPAGMHYEQYF | TGTGCCAGCAGCCCATGGGGTCCAGCGGGGATGCACTACGAGCAGTACTTC
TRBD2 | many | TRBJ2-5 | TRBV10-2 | CASRGTSGEETQYF | TGCGCCAGCAGAGGGACTAGCGGGGAAGAGACCCAGTACTTC
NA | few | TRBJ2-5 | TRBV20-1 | CSVRRGGQETQYF | TGCAGTGTCAGGAGGGGGGGCCAAGAGACCCAGTACTTC
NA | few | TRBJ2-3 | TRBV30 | CALDVPGVLKYF | TGTGCCTTGGACGTCCCGGGGGTCCTAAAGTATTTT
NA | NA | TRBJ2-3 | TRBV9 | CASSGGGPGTDTQYF | TGTGCCAGCAGCGGCGGGGGCCCGGGGACAGATACGCAGTATTTT
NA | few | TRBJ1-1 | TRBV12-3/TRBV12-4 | CASSEQGPLTEAFF | TGTGCCAGCTCAGAGCAAGGTCCCCTCACTGAAGCTTTCTTT
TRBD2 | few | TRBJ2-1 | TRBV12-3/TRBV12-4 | CASSPGLAGGPGNEQFF | TGTGCCAGCAGTCCCGGACTAGCGGGGGGACCGGGGAATGAGCAGTTCTTC
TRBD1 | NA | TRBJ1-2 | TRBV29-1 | CSVVTGTGSDGYTF | TGCAGCGTTGTGACCGGGACAGGTTCAGATGGCTACACCTTC
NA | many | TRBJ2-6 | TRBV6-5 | CASSLGRGRTGANVLTF | TGTGCCAGCAGTTTGGGCAGGGGAAGGACTGGGGCCAACGTCCTGACTTTC
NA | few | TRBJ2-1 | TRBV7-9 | CASSLDHRNEQFF | TGTGCCAGCAGCTTAGATCATCGCAATGAGCAGTTCTTC
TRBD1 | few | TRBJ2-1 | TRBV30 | CAWTRDRGARSYNEQFF | TGTGCCTGGACCCGGGACAGGGGGGCCCGCTCCTACAATGAGCAGTTCTTC
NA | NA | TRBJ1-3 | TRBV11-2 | CASSSYRPPRDGNTIYF | TGTGCCAGCAGCTCCTATCGGCCTCCCCGAGACGGAAACACCATATATTTT
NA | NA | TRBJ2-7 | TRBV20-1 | CSARGRDTTSSF | TGCAGTGCTAGGGGCCGGGACACCACTTCTTCCTTC
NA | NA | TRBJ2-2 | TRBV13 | CASSSTRRTEGRAWVGELFF | TGTGCCAGCAGCTCCACTCGGCGGACAGAAGGTAGAGCCTGGGTCGGGGAGCTGTTTTTT
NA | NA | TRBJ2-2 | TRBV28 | CASSRNTGELFF | TGTGCCAGCAGCCGGAACACCGGGGAGCTGTTTTTT
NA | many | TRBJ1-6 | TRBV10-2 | CASRATGFKDNSPLHF | TGCGCCAGCAGAGCAACAGGATTTAAGGATAATTCACCCCTCCACTTT
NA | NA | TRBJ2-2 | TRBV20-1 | CSARPRGNTGELFF | TGCAGTGCTAGACCCAGGGGGAACACCGGGGAGCTGTTTTTT
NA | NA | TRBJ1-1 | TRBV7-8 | CASSPGVPMNTEAFF | TGTGCCAGCAGCCCCGGTGTACCAATGAACACTGAAGCTTTCTTT
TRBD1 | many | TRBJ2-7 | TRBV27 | CASSLSGRTGAGEQYF | TGTGCCAGCAGTTTATCGGGTAGGACAGGGGCAGGCGAGCAGTACTTC
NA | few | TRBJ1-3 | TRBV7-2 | CASSLAPGNTIYF | TGTGCCAGCAGCTTAGCGCCTGGAAACACCATATATTTT
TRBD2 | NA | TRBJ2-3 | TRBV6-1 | CASSALAGGAEDTQYF | TGTGCCAGCAGCGCACTAGCGGGGGGGGCGGAAGATACGCAGTATTTT
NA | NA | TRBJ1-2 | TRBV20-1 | CSAGAGRGKSNYGYTF | TGCAGTGCTGGCGCGGGGCGGGGGAAGTCTAACTATGGCTACACCTTC
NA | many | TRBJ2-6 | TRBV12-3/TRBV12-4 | CASSLVHPGANVLTF | TGTGCCAGCAGTTTAGTCCATCCTGGGGCCAACGTCCTGACTTTC
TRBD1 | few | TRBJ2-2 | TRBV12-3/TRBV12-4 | CASRFPGQGRTGELFF | TGTGCCAGCAGGTTTCCGGGACAGGGGCGGACCGGGGAGCTGTTTTTT
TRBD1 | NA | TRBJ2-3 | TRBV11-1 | CASSTGRDRVPDTQYF | TGTGCCAGCAGCACGGGTCGGGACAGGGTACCAGATACGCAGTATTTT
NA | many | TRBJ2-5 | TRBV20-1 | CSARADRETQYF | TGCAGTGCTAGAGCGGATAGGGAGACCCAGTACTTC
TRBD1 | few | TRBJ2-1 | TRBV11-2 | CASSLGSLQGIEQFF | TGTGCCAGCAGCTTAGGGAGCCTACAGGGGATCGAGCAGTTCTTC
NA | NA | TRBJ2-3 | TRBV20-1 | CSAGKQGTDTQYF | TGCAGTGCGGGGAAACAGGGAACAGATACGCAGTATTTT
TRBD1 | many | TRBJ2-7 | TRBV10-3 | CAIKTGQGTYEQYF | TGTGCCATCAAAACGGGACAGGGTACCTACGAGCAGTACTTC
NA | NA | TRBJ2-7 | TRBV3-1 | CASSQGGTGEWDEQYF | TGTGCCAGCAGCCAGGGGGGCACAGGGGAATGGGACGAGCAGTACTTC
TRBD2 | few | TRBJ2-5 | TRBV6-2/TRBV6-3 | CASSPLSGGVWETQYF | TGTGCCAGCAGTCCCCTGAGCGGGGGGGTGTGGGAGACCCAGTACTTC
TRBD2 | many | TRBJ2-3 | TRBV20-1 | CSAETGLADFTDTQYF | TGCAGTGCTGAAACCGGACTAGCGGACTTCACAGATACGCAGTATTTT
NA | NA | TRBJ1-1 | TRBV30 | CAWSVPWVSKTEAFF | TGTGCCTGGAGTGTACCCTGGGTCTCGAAGACTGAAGCTTTCTTT
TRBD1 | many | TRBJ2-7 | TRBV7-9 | CASSPQGAKYEQYF | TGTGCCAGCAGCCCACAGGGGGCAAAGTACGAGCAGTACTTC
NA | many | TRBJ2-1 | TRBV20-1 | CSARIRENEQFF | TGCAGTGCTAGAATTCGGGAGAATGAGCAGTTCTTC
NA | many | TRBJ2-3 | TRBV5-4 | CASREGSSTDTQYF | TGTGCCAGCAGGGAGGGCTCTAGCACAGATACGCAGTATTTT
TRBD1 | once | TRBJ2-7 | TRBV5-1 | CASSPNRGYEQYF | TGCGCCAGCAGCCCGAACAGGGGCTACGAGCAGTACTTC
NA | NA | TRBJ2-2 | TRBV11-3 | CASSFLKGMANTGELFF | TGTGCCAGCAGCTTTCTGAAGGGGATGGCGAACACCGGGGAGCTGTTTTTT
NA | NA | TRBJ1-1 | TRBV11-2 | CASSFGQKAFF | TGTGCCAGCAGCTTCGGACAGAAAGCTTTCTTT
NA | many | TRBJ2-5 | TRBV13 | CASSASRGQETQYF | TGTGCCAGCAGCGCCAGCCGGGGACAAGAGACCCAGTACTTC
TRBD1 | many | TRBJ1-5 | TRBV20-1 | CSARERGTGGVLEPQHF | TGCAGTGCTAGAGAGAGGGGGACAGGGGGTGTTTTGGAGCCCCAGCATTTT
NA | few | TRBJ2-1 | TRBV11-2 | CASSLDLSITYNEQFF | TGTGCCAGCAGCTTAGATCTGAGTATCACCTACAATGAGCAGTTCTTC
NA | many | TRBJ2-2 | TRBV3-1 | CASSGYPGELFF | TGTGCCAGCAGCGGGTACCCCGGGGAGCTGTTTTTT
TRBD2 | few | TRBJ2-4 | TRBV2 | CASRRHLAGEAKNIQYF | TGTGCCAGCAGAAGACACCTAGCGGGGGAGGCCAAAAACATTCAGTACTTC
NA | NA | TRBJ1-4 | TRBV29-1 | CSVPGPANEKLFF | TGCAGCGTCCCGGGGCCAGCTAATGAAAAACTGTTTTTT